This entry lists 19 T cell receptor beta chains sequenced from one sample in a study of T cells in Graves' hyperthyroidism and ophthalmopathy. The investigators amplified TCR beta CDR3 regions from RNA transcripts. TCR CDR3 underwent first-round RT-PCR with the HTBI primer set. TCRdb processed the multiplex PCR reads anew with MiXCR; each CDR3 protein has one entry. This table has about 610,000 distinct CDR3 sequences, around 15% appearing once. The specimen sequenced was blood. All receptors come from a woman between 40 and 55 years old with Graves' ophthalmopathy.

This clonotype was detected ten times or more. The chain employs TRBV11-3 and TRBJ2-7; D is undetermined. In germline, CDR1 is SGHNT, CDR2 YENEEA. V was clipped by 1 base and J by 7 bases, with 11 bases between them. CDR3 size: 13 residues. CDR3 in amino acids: CASSLGPKREQYF. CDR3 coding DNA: TGTGCCAGCAGCTTAGGGCCCAAGAGAGAGCAGTACTTC.

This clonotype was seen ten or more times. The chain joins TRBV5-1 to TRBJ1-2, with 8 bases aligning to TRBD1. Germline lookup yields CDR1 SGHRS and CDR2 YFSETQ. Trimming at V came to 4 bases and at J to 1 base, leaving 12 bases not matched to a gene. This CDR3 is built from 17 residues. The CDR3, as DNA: TGCGCCAGCAGCGCCCACCCGACAGGGGACCGTAACTATGGCTACACCTTC. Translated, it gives CASSAHPTGDRNYGYTF. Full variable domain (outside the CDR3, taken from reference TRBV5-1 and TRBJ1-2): KAGVTQTPRYLIKTRGQQVTLSCSPISGHRSVSWYQQTPGQGLQFLFEYFSETQRNKGNFPGRFSGRQFSNSRSEMNVSTLELGDSALYLCASSAHPTGDRNYGYTFGSGTRLTVV.

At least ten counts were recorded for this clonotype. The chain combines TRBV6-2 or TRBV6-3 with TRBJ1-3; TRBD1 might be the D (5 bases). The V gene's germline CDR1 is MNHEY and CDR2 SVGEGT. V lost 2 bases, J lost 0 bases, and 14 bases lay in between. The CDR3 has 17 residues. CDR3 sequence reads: CASSYGQGASSGNTIYF. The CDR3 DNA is TGTGCCAGCAGTTACGGACAAGGGGCGAGCTCTGGAAACACCATATATTTT.

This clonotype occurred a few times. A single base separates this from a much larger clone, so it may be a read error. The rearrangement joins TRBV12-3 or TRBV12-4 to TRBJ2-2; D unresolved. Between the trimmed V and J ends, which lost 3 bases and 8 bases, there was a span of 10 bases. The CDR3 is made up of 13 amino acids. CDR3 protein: CASSFGSQGELFF. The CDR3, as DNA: TGTGCCAGCAGTTTTGGCAGCCAGGGGGAGCTGTTTTTT.

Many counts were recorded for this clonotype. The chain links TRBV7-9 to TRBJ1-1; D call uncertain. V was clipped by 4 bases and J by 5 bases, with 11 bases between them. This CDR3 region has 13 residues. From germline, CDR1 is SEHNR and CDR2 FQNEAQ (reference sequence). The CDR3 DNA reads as TGTGCCAGCAGCTCATTAGGTGGGACTGAAGCTTTCTTT. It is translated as CASSSLGGTEAFF.

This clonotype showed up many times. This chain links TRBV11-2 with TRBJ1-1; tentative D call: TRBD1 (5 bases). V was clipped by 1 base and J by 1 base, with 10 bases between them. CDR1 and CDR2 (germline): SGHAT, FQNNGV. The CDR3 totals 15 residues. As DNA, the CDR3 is TGTGCCAGCAGCTTAGGGCAGGGTGGGAACACTGAAGCTTTCTTT. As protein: CASSLGQGGNTEAFF.

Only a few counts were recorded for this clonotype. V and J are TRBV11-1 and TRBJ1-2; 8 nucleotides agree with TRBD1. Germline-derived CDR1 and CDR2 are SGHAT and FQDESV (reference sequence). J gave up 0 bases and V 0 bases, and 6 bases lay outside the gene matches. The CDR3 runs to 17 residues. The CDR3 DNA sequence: TGTGCCAGCAGCTTAGCCAGGGGACAGGCCGCTAACTATGGCTACACCTTC. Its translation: CASSLARGQAANYGYTF.

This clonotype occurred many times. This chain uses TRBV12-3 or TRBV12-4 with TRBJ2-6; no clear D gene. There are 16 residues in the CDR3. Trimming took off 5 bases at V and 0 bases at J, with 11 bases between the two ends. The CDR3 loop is CASSPPTASGANVLTF. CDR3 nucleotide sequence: TGTGCCAGCAGTCCCCCTACAGCCTCTGGGGCCAACGTCCTGACTTTC.

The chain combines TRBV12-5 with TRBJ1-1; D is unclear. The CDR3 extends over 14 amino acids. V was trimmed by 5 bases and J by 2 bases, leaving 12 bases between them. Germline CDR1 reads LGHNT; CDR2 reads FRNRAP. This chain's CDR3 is CASGGASGNTEAFF. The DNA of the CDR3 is TGTGCTAGTGGTGGTGCGTCGGGAAACACTGAAGCTTTCTTT. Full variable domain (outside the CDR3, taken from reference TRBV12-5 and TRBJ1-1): DARVTQTPRHKVTEMGQEVTMRCQPILGHNTVFWYRQTMMQGLELLAYFRNRAPLDDSGMPKDRFSAEMPDATLATLKIQPSEPRDSAVYFCASGGASGNTEAFFGQGTRLTVV.

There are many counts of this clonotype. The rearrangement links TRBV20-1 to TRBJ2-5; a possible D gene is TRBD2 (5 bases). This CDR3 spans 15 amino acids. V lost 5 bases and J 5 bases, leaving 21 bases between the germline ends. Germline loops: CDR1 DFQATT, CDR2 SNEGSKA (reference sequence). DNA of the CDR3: TGCAGTGCTCCCCCCCGACCCGGAGGTCAGGAGACCCAGTACTTC. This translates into CSAPPRPGGQETQYF.

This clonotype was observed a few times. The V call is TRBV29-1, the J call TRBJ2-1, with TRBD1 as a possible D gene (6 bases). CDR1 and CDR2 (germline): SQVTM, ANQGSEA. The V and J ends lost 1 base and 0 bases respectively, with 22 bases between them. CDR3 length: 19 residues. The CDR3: CSVEGPSQGRTSSYNEQFF. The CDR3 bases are TGCAGCGTTGAAGGGCCGTCTCAGGGGAGAACCAGCTCCTACAATGAGCAGTTCTTC.

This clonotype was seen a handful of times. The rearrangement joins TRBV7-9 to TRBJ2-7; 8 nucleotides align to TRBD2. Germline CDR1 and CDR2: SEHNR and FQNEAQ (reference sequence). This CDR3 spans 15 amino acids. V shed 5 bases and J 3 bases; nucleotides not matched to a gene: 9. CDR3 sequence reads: CASSRFAGGFYEQYF. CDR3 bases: TGTGCCAGCAGCCGGTTTGCGGGAGGATTCTACGAGCAGTACTTC.

Here the CDR3 reads CSVVGRGGLGEAFF. The CDR3 DNA reads TGCAGCGTTGTGGGGAGGGGAGGACTCGGTGAAGCTTTCTTT. The rearrangement links TRBV29-1 to TRBJ1-1; a possible D gene is TRBD1 (5 bases). Germline V gene sequence: CDR1 SQVTM, CDR2 ANQGSEA. Trimming removed 4 bases at V and 7 bases at J, with 19 bases between. The CDR3 is 14 residues long.

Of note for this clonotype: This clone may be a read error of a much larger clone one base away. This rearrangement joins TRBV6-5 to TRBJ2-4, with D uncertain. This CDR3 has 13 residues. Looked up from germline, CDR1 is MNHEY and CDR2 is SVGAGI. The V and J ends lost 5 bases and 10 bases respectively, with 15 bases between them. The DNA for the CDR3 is TGTGCCAGCAGTCCCCGGGTGGCCCTGATTCAGTACTTC. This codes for CASSPRVALIQYF.

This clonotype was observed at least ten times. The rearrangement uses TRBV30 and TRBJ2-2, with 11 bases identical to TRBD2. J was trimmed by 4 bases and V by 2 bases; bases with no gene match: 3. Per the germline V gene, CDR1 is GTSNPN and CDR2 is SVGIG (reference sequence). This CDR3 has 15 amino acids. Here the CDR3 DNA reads TGTGCCTGGAGTTTGACTAGCGGGGTCACCGGGGAGCTGTTTTTT. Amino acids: CAWSLTSGVTGELFF.

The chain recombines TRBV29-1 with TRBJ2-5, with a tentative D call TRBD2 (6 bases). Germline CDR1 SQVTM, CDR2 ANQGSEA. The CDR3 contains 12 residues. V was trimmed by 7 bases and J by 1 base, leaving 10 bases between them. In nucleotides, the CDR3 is TGCAGCGGCCGGGACTTCCAAGAGACCCAGTACTTC. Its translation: CSGRDFQETQYF. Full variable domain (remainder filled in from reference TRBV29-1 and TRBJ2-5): SAVISQKPSRDICQRGTSLTIQCQVDSQVTMMFWYRQQPGQSLTLIATANQGSEATYESGFVIDKFPISRPNLTFSTLTVSNMSPEDSSIYLCSGRDFQETQYFGPGTRLLVL.

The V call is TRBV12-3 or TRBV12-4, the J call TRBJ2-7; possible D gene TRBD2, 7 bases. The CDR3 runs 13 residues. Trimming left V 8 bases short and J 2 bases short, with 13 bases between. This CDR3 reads CASGGAVAYEQYF. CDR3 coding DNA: TGTGCCAGCGGGGGGGCAGTTGCCTACGAGCAGTACTTC.

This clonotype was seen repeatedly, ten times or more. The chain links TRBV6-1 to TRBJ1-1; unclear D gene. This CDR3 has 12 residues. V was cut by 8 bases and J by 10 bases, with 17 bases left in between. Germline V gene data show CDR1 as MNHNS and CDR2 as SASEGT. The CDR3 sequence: CASANVGVGAFF. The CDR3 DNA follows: TGTGCCAGCGCCAACGTGGGAGTTGGAGCTTTCTTT.

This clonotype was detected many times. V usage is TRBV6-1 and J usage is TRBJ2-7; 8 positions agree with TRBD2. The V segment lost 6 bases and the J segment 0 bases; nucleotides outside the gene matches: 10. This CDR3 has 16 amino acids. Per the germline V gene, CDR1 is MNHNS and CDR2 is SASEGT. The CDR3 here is CASSRALAVSSYEQYF. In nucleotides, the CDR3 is TGTGCCAGCAGCAGAGCACTAGCGGTGAGCTCCTACGAGCAGTACTTC.